Each of the 5 T cell receptor beta chains below was sequenced from the same sample in a study of cytotoxic CD8 clonotypes in ibrutinib-treated CLL. Generated by immunoSEQ multiplex PCR, the TCRdb table keeps only in-frame clones and is missing some. There are 150,000 or so clones in the sample; roughly four fifths occur only once, and roughly 2% lies in the top ten. Sequencing used PBMCs, obtained after 12 months of ibrutinib treatment. The origin of the receptors is a human donor with chronic lymphocytic leukemia.

The chain combines TRBV4-3 with TRBJ1-4, with 10 bases aligning to TRBD1. The CDR3 contains 18 residues. Germline trimming cut 3 bases from V and 8 bases from J; bases unmatched to any gene: 15. Germline CDR1 is LGHNA and CDR2 is YSLEER. CDR3: CASSQNDRGRRWEEKLFF. The CDR3 DNA sequence: TGCGCCAGCAGCCAGAACGACAGGGGGCGGCGATGGGAGGAAAAACTGTTTTTT.

This chain uses TRBV27 with TRBJ2-7; 10 bases fit TRBD2. Germline values: CDR1 MNHEY, CDR2 SMNVEV (reference sequence). The CDR3 runs to 14 residues. The trim removed 5 bases at V and 4 bases at J, leaving 5 bases unmatched. CDR3: CASSISGRTYEQYF. The DNA for the CDR3 is TGTGCCAGCAGTATTAGCGGGAGGACGTACGAGCAGTACTTC.

V usage is TRBV4-3 and J usage is TRBJ2-5; 7 bases fit TRBD1. The J call may not be correct, given that the DNA end is closer to TRBJ2-7. The length of the CDR3 is 19 residues. CDR1 is LGHNA, CDR2 YSLEER, per germline. CDR3 protein: CASSQLFSLTPGQSYEQYF. Written as DNA, the CDR3 is TGCGCCAGCAGCCAGCTCTTTAGCCTCACCCCGGGACAGTCCTACGAGCAGTACTTC.

This clone has more than one count but fewer than ten. V and J are TRBV28 and TRBJ1-2, with D hard to call. The CDR3 consists of 15 residues. V lost 4 bases, J lost 2 bases, and 14 bases lay in between. CDR1 is MDHEN, CDR2 SYDVKM, per germline. The CDR3: CASSSPGRMNYGYTF. The CDR3 DNA reads as TGTGCCAGCAGTTCCCCAGGCAGAATGAACTATGGCTACACCTTC.

The chain combines TRBV5-6 with TRBJ2-7; 8 nucleotides match TRBD1. The CDR3 totals 13 residues. V gave up 4 bases and J gave up 4 bases; unmatched junction bases: 4. Germline V gene lookup returns CDR1 SGHDT and CDR2 YYEEEE. CDR3 sequence reads: CASSQRDRYEQYF. The CDR3 region has the DNA TGTGCCAGCAGCCAACGGGACAGGTACGAGCAGTACTTC.